Below are 20 T cell receptor beta chains sequenced from a single sample in a study of siplizumab effects on memory and regulatory T cells. Some clones are missing from TCRdb's copy, which holds only in-frame ones; the method was immunoSEQ multiplex PCR. The sample lists about 100,000 clones; nearly 95% were seen once. Material: non-Treg CD4+ T cells sorted from blood. The receptor set was obtained from a human donor in good health.

V and J are TRBV19 and TRBJ1-4, with TRBD1 as a possible D gene (5 bases). The CDR3 runs to 14 residues. The V gene's germline CDR1 is LNHDA and CDR2 SQIVND (reference sequence). Trimming took off 10 bases at V and 8 bases at J, with 20 bases between the two ends. As DNA, the CDR3 is TGTGCCACCGGACATACAGCCTTCGGAGAAAAACTGTTTTTT. The encoded protein is CATGHTAFGEKLFF.

The chain employs TRBV19 and TRBJ2-2, with TRBD1 as a possible D gene (5 bases). V lost 4 bases and J 5 bases, leaving 8 bases between the germline ends. Germline lookup yields CDR1 LNHDA and CDR2 SQIVND (reference sequence). This CDR3 spans 13 amino acids. The CDR3 loop reads CASSTTVTGELFF. The CDR3 nucleotides read TGTGCCAGTAGTACGACAGTTACCGGGGAGCTGTTTTTT.

This sequence joins TRBV19 and TRBJ2-5, with TRBD2 matching 7 bases. Germline CDR1 and CDR2: LNHDA and SQIVND (reference sequence). The V gene end was trimmed by 9 bases and the J gene end by 4 bases; junction bases not matched to a gene: 8. The CDR3 is 13 amino acids. CDR3 region: CASIGGGLETQYF. CDR3 sequence (DNA): TGTGCCAGCATTGGCGGGGGTTTAGAGACCCAGTACTTC.

V gene TRBV19 combines with J gene TRBJ1-2, with D unresolved. The germline CDR1 and CDR2 sequences are LNHDA and SQIVND (reference sequence). Trimming removed 4 bases at V and 8 bases at J, with 5 bases between. CDR3 length: 10 amino acids. The CDR3 DNA follows: TGTGCCAGTAGTAATTGGGGCTACACCTTC. It codes for CASSNWGYTF.

With regard to this clone: The junction does not match germline at one end; this may be a read error. The chain employs TRBV5-1 and TRBJ2-3, with TRBD2 matching over 9 bases. This CDR3 is built from 18 residues. Germline V lookup: CDR1 SGHRS, CDR2 YFSETQ. The chain's CDR3 is CASSFSGPRGTSTDTQYF. In nucleotides, the CDR3 is TGCGCCAGCAGCTTTAGCGGTCCTCGGGGGACTAGCACCGATACGCAGTATTTT.

This chain links TRBV9 with TRBJ2-1; 7 bases align to TRBD2. The length of the CDR3 is 15 residues. CDR1 is SGDLS, CDR2 YYNGEE, per germline. V lost 2 bases and J lost 9; bases outside the gene matches: 11. Here the CDR3 DNA reads TGTGCCAGCAGCGTCAGCGGGACGGTCGGGCTTGAGCAGTTCTTC. Translating gives CASSVSGTVGLEQFF. Drawing the rest from reference TRBV9 and TRBJ2-1, the complete variable domain is DSGVTQTPKHLITATGQRVTLRCSPRSGDLSVYWYQQSLDQGLQFLIQYYNGEERAKGNILERFSAQQFPDLHSELNLSSLELGDSALYFCASSVSGTVGLEQFFGPGTRLTVL.

The CDR3 coding sequence is TGCAGCGGGTTGCACGGGAGCACAGATACGCAGTATTTT. Protein product: CSGLHGSTDTQYF. The rearrangement uses TRBV29-1 and TRBJ2-3; D uncertain. V dropped 7 bases and J dropped 0 bases, with 11 bases sitting between them. The length of the CDR3 is 13 residues. CDR1 and CDR2 from the germline V gene are SQVTM and ANQGSEA.

The chain links TRBV6-1 to TRBJ1-2; 7 bases are a match to TRBD1. The CDR3 consists of 14 residues. Germline CDR1 reads MNHNS; CDR2 reads SASEGT. V lost 6 bases, J lost 4 bases, and 8 bases stayed unmatched. The CDR3 reads CASRTGATGYGYTF. CDR3 coding DNA: TGTGCCAGCAGAACAGGGGCGACGGGCTATGGCTACACCTTC.

V and J are TRBV6-5 and TRBJ2-3; D unresolved. The CDR3 has 12 amino acids. Per the germline V gene, CDR1 is MNHEY and CDR2 is SVGAGI. V was clipped by 4 bases and J by 8 bases, with 10 bases between them. CDR3 protein: CASSSSYTTQYF. The CDR3 region has the DNA TGTGCCAGCAGTTCCAGTTATACTACGCAGTATTTT.

This chain joins TRBV10-3 and TRBJ1-1; TRBD1 might be the D (5 bases). Looked up from germline, CDR1 is ENHRY and CDR2 is SYGVKD. V shed 3 bases and J shed 0 bases, with 14 bases lying between them. This CDR3 is built from 16 residues. The CDR3 sequence is CAISDRQRAVNTEAFF. DNA for the CDR3: TGTGCCATCAGTGACCGACAGCGGGCCGTGAACACTGAAGCTTTCTTT.

V gene TRBV6-1 combines with J gene TRBJ2-3; possibly TRBD1 or TRBD2 for D (5 bases each). The length of the CDR3 is 14 residues. Germline V lookup: CDR1 MNHNS, CDR2 SASEGT. Trimming removed 6 bases from V and 0 bases from J, with 10 bases in between. The CDR3 DNA follows: TGTGCCAGCAGGTGGGACCTTAGCACAGATACGCAGTATTTT. Protein: CASRWDLSTDTQYF.

The chain is built from TRBV30 and TRBJ2-7; tentatively, D is TRBD1 (5 bases). Per germline, CDR1 GTSNPN and CDR2 SVGIG (reference sequence). Trimming pared 2 bases from V and 2 bases from J, leaving 13 bases between. CDR3 length equals 14 residues. The CDR3 region is CAWSSGIGTYEQYF. CDR3 in DNA: TGTGCCTGGAGTTCAGGGATCGGAACCTACGAGCAGTACTTC.

A note on this clone: This sample also contains other DNA sequences that code for the same CDR3. This chain links TRBV28 with TRBJ2-7; D might be TRBD2 (7 bases). V lost 6 bases and J 6 bases, leaving 18 bases between the germline ends. Germline CDR1 is MDHEN and CDR2 is SYDVKM. This CDR3 contains 14 residues. CDR3: CASSEHKGGGEQYF. Here the CDR3 DNA reads TGTGCCAGCAGCGAACACAAGGGGGGGGGCGAGCAGTACTTC.

The genes are TRBV12-5 and TRBJ1-1, with a weak D call TRBD1 (6 bases). Trimming left V 7 bases short and J 6 bases short, with 15 bases between. This CDR3 has 13 amino acids. The germline gives CDR1 LGHNT, CDR2 FRNRAP. As DNA, the CDR3 is TGTGCTAGTGCCTTCTTTACAGGGTCTGAAGCTTTCTTT. It codes for CASAFFTGSEAFF.

This clone was seen a single time. This rearrangement joins TRBV11-3 to TRBJ1-1; D remains ambiguous. CDR1 is SGHNT, CDR2 YENEEA, per germline. The V gene lost 3 bases and the J gene lost 0 bases, with 5 bases spanning the gap. The CDR3 extends over 13 amino acids. The CDR3 DNA is TGTGCCAGCAGCTTTCGCGTGAACACTGAAGCTTTCTTT. Protein: CASSFRVNTEAFF.

V and J are TRBV5-4 and TRBJ2-7, with TRBD2 matching over 11 bases. Germline V CDR1 and CDR2: SGHNT, YYREEE (reference sequence). The J segment lost 9 bases and the V segment lost 0 bases, leaving 5 bases of the junction unmatched. CDR3 size: 14 residues. CDR3 in amino acids: CASSLELAGAGQYF. DNA of the CDR3: TGTGCCAGCAGCTTGGAACTAGCGGGAGCTGGGCAGTACTTC.

The V and J genes are TRBV12-5 and TRBJ2-1; 9 bases are shared with TRBD1. Germline trimming cut 2 bases from V and 6 bases from J; bases unmatched to any gene: 5. This CDR3 has 15 residues. Germline CDR1 LGHNT, CDR2 FRNRAP. CDR3 in amino acids: CASGLRQGVPNEQFF. The CDR3 DNA reads as TGTGCTAGTGGTTTGAGACAGGGGGTCCCCAATGAGCAGTTCTTC. The whole variable domain, filled in from reference TRBV12-5 and TRBJ2-1, reads DARVTQTPRHKVTEMGQEVTMRCQPILGHNTVFWYRQTMMQGLELLAYFRNRAPLDDSGMPKDRFSAEMPDATLATLKIQPSEPRDSAVYFCASGLRQGVPNEQFFGPGTRLTVL.

V is TRBV5-8 and J is TRBJ1-2; D is ambiguous. This CDR3 has 14 residues. V lost 1 base, J lost 8 bases, and 15 bases lay in between. Looked up from germline, CDR1 is SGHTS and CDR2 is YDEGEE. CDR3: CASSLSISLRGYTF. For the CDR3, the DNA is TGTGCCAGCAGCTTGAGTATTTCCCTTCGGGGCTACACCTTC.

The chain has TRBV18 and TRBJ1-1, with TRBD1 matching 9 bases. The CDR3 is 15 amino acids. The V gene end was trimmed by 0 bases and the J gene end by 5 bases; junction bases not matched to a gene: 4. Germline loops: CDR1 KGHSH, CDR2 LQKENI. The DNA for the CDR3 is TGTGCCAGCTCACCACCGGGACAGGGAAGAACTGAAGCTTTCTTT. Translating it yields CASSPPGQGRTEAFF.

V is TRBV6-4 and J is TRBJ2-3; D might be TRBD2 (6 bases). The CDR3 is 16 amino acids. Trimming took 3 bases from V and 0 from J, leaving 13 bases between them. Per germline, CDR1 MRHNA and CDR2 SNTAGT. The chain's CDR3 is CASSDLLALSTDTQYF. The CDR3 DNA reads as TGTGCCAGCAGTGATCTTCTAGCGCTTAGCACAGATACGCAGTATTTT.